This T cell receptor (beta chain) came from a study of Graves' ophthalmopathy and Graves' hyperthyroidism (dated by TCRdb to about 2018). Looking at the study overall: Peripheral blood samples were taken at the time of initial diagnosis, before any treatment was given. Following sampling, methimazole starting at 30 mg daily was administered to hyperthyroidism patients, and high-dose intravenous methylprednisolone was administered to ophthalmopathy patients. The study used TCR beta repertoire signatures to distinguish Graves' ophthalmopathy from Graves' hyperthyroidism and to predict progression to ophthalmopathy. In roughly 6 hyperthyroidism patients, T-cell repertoires of thyroid tissue and blood were compared. To explore V-J signatures that distinguish ophthalmopathy from hyperthyroidism, a discovery set of 100 patients was enrolled, made up of some 41 with ophthalmopathy and 57 with stable hyperthyroidism. In total, approximately 130 blood samples were TCR-sequenced: approximately 42 ophthalmopathy, some 75 hyperthyroidism and about 17 hyperthyroidism-to-ophthalmopathy patients. For independent validation, a separate cohort was made up of 18 to 20 hyperthyroidism patients plus 17 patients who later progressed from hyperthyroidism to ophthalmopathy.

For repertoire sequencing, the TCR beta CDR3 regions were amplified from RNA transcripts. A first-round RT-PCR used HTBI primers with the Qiagen OneStep RT-PCR kit, followed by a second-round multiplex PCR, size selection and purification. Libraries were sequenced paired-end with 100 bp reads on an Illumina HiSeq2000. The study's processing was this. SOAPnuke was used for read processing, and reads with adapters, uncalled bases, a mean Phred below 15, or no exact constant-primer or identifier match were discarded. COPE v1.2.5 was used to merge high-quality paired reads. Clonotypes were defined as unique nucleotide sequences and were aligned to IMGT TRB V, D and J references using MiTCR v1.1. Analysis was restricted to V-J combinations with a frequency above 0.0001, which covered about 99% of repertoires. For each V-J combination, a TCR clonal expansion and chaos score was defined as the ratio of F50 clonal expansion to chaos observed in the TCRdist matrix. Welch's t-statistics and random forest were used to reduce the features to 13 V-J combinations, which were then used as input to a naive Bayes classifier. The similarity between thyroid and blood repertoires was quantified using the Morisita-Horn index. TCRdb reanalyzed the raw reads on its own, using fastp at Q25 for trimming and MiXCR for clone calling, and kept in-frame beta chains. Identical CDR3 protein sequences are pooled into one entry, listed with their most common genes and DNA. TCRdb, not the original authors, processed these V and J calls. Counted in this sample were under 350,000 distinct CDR3 sequences; roughly a sixth of them appeared once. Roughly an eighth of the sample is in the top ten clones.

Patients with ophthalmopathy had moderately to severely active disease, with a Clinical Activity Score of 3 or more, a NOSPECS grade of 4 or more, and a disease duration of less than 3 months. Anyone with other autoimmune diseases, uncontrolled infections, pregnancy or lactation was excluded from the study. Clinical symptoms, serum thyroxine, TRAb, thyroid ultrasound and orbital computed tomography were used for diagnosis. Using Ficoll-Paque density gradient centrifugation, PBMCs were isolated from less than 11 ml of fresh peripheral blood. Total RNA was extracted using Trizol reagent, and RNA quality was checked on an Agilent 2100 Bioanalyzer. From a lookup of the germline V gene (reference sequence), CDR1 and CDR2 are DFQATT and SNEGSKA. The CDR3 spans 12 residues, from the cysteine through the phenylalanine. Left in the record is the CDR3 DNA by itself, 36 bases read in frame from the first base. Trimming takes 0 bases from V and 4 bases from J, and the germline ends sit 7 bases apart.

Paper-wide results and their limitations: Ophthalmopathy was separated from stable hyperthyroidism by the 13-signature model with 85% to 90% sensitivity and around 81% specificity in cross-validation and with 80%/75% in the test set. No statistical method was used to set the sample size in advance, and the investigators knew which group each participant was assigned to. Most expanded thyroid clonotypes with a frequency above 0.001 also appeared in blood, which suggests that blood repertoires may reflect the immune response in the thyroid. In validation, the model predicted ophthalmopathy progression with 55% to 71% sensitivity and around 72% specificity; 12 predicted patients were CT-confirmed with GO in a median of around 6.5 months.

This clonotype was seen many times. There is no known antigen for this receptor. No base quality information exists; no much larger clone differs at one position. The receptor was derived from an adult man with Graves' ophthalmopathy. Recombination joined TRBV20-1 with TRBJ2-7; no D gene is confidently identified. The sample was peripheral blood. The DNA sequence follows: TGCAGTGCTAGAGATCACGGGTACGAGCAGTACTTC. It translates to CSARDHGYEQYF.